The next 5 T cell receptor beta chains were all read from a single sample in a study of regulatory T cells in long-lasting Graves disease. According to the study, TCR beta libraries were built with iRepertoire HTBI primers and CDR3-region Arm-PCR. TCRdb re-analysed the multiplex PCR reads in MiXCR, keeping a single row per CDR3 protein. The data hold roughly 360,000 distinct CDR3 sequences, with approximately 10% observed a single time. Sample time point: newly diagnosed GD, antithyroid drugs for less than 3 months. The TCR library was prepared using RNA isolated from PBMCs. These records were also assigned to another study, of T cells in Graves' hyperthyroidism and ophthalmopathy.

This sample comprised peripheral blood mononuclear cells (PBMCs), obtained at new diagnosis, from a patient treated with antithyroid drugs. All receptors come from a woman aged 18-29 years with Graves disease.

In its sample, this clonotype was seen many times. The gene calls are TRBV12-3 or TRBV12-4 and TRBJ2-3; the match to TRBD1 covers 7 bases. The CDR3 extends over 14 amino acids. Trimming removed 6 bases from V and 0 bases from J; junction bases left unmatched: 3. DNA of the CDR3: TGTGCCAGCAGCTCGGGACAGAGCACAGATACGCAGTATTTT. This codes for CASSSGQSTDTQYF.

This clonotype appeared many times. The chain combines TRBV5-1 with TRBJ2-7; TRBD1 matches at 7 bases. Trimming removed 4 bases from V and 9 bases from J; junction bases left unmatched: 7. The germline V gene encodes CDR1 SGHRS and CDR2 YFSETQ. CDR3 length: 12 amino acids. CDR3 in amino acids: CASSRRAGGQYV. The CDR3 DNA reads TGCGCCAGCAGCCGACGAGCAGGGGGGCAGTACGTC.

The sample holds a few counts of this clonotype. CDR3 loop: CASSQTTGTGEIYSNQPQHF. In nucleotides, the CDR3 is TGTGCCAGCTCTCAAACAACCGGGACGGGAGAAATCTATAGCAATCAGCCCCAGCATTTT. The V gene is TRBV18, the J gene TRBJ1-5; D perhaps matches TRBD1 (5 bases). CDR3 length: 20 amino acids. V was trimmed by 6 bases and J by 0 bases, leaving 27 bases between them. CDR1 is KGHSH and CDR2 is LQKENI in the germline V gene.

The chain has TRBV13 and TRBJ2-7, with 10 positions matching TRBD2. The CDR3 totals 14 residues. J gave up 4 bases and V 6 bases, and 6 bases lay outside the gene matches. Germline CDR1 reads PRHDT; CDR2 reads FYEKMQ (reference sequence). As DNA, the CDR3 is TGTGCCAGCAGTGTTTTTAGCGGGGGGTACGAGCAGTACTTC. Its protein is CASSVFSGGYEQYF.

This clonotype was detected ten times or more. The CDR3 sequence is CASINTWGTGLNTEAFF. CDR3 DNA: TGTGCCAGCATTAATACTTGGGGGACAGGGCTGAACACTGAAGCTTTCTTT. V gene TRBV6-1 combines with J gene TRBJ1-1; 9 nucleotides match TRBD1. Germline assignment: CDR1 MNHNS and CDR2 SASEGT. The length of the CDR3 is 17 residues. V shed 7 bases, J shed 0 bases, and the junction held 12 bases outside the gene matches.